The 5 T cell receptor beta chains given below trace back to one sample, sequenced in a study of CD8+CD57+ T cells in acquired aplastic anemia. Using genomic DNA as the template, TCR beta VDJ and CDR3 profiling was carried out. Each CDR3 protein gets one entry after TCRdb re-called the reads with MiXCR. The sample yields 150,000 to 200,000 distinct CDR3 sequences, about 70% seen once. Individuals selected for sequencing had exhibited CD8+CD57+ cell expansion on flow cytometry. Material for sequencing was sorted CD4+, CD8+, or CD8+CD57+ T cells (not recorded which) from PBMCs. The origin of the receptors is a human donor with aplastic anemia.

On this clonotype: The junction differs from germline at one of its ends, possibly a read error. The rearrangement joins TRBV10-2 to TRBJ2-5; weak D call: TRBD1 (5 bases). The CDR3 contains 14 residues. The germline gives CDR1 WSHSY, CDR2 SAAADI. The CDR3 DNA follows: TGCGCCAGCAGTGAGGGCAGGGTCATCTACGAGCAGCACTTC. Translation gives CASSEGRVIYEQHF.

The chain recombines TRBV7-2 with TRBJ2-7, with D possibly being TRBD1 or TRBD2 (5 bases each). The CDR3 loop spans 12 amino acids. With 4 bases removed from V and 9 bases from J, the gap between germline ends came to 13 bases. Germline V CDR1 and CDR2: SGHTA, FQGNSA. CDR3 sequence: CASSSSGDGQYF. The CDR3 DNA reads as TGTGCCAGCAGCTCGTCCGGGGACGGGCAGTACTTC.

V and J are TRBV30 and TRBJ2-7, with TRBD1 matching 7 bases. V was pared by 4 bases and J by 4 bases, with 7 bases of the junction left unmatched. The CDR3 sequence is 13 residues long. Germline V gene sequence: CDR1 GTSNPN, CDR2 SVGIG (reference sequence). Here the CDR3 DNA reads TGTGCCTGGAACACAGGGGAAATTTACGAGCAGTACTTC. Translation gives CAWNTGEIYEQYF.

V usage is TRBV7-8 and J usage is TRBJ2-5; D is possibly TRBD2 (6 bases). V was pared by 7 bases and J by 1 base, with 16 bases between. The germline CDR1 and CDR2 sequences are SGHVS and FQNEAQ. This CDR3 region has 15 residues. CDR3 loop: CASTLGTGVQETQYF. The CDR3 region has the DNA TGTGCCAGCACCTTGGGGACGGGGGTCCAAGAGACCCAGTACTTC.

This rearrangement joins TRBV20-1 to TRBJ2-3; D uncertain. V shed 3 bases and J shed 5 bases, with 3 bases lying between them. Germline V gene lookup returns CDR1 DFQATT and CDR2 SNEGSKA (reference sequence). The CDR3 covers 10 residues. CDR3 residues: CSARIDTQYF. CDR3 DNA: TGCAGTGCTAGGATAGATACGCAGTATTTT.